The 27 T cell receptor beta chains presented below share a single source sample, sequenced in a study of blood T cell repertoires in COVID-19. Profiled with immunoSEQ multiplex PCR; TCRdb holds only in-frame clones, not every one. The sample carries more than 200,000 clones, more than 65% recorded once. What was sequenced was peripheral blood. These receptors originate from a woman aged 40 to 50 with active or convalescent COVID-19.

For the CDR3, the DNA is TGTGCCAGCAGTGACGAGGGTGGAACAGATACGCAGTATTTT. Protein product: CASSDEGGTDTQYF. The chain uses TRBV6-4 and TRBJ2-3; possibly TRBD2 for D (5 bases). The CDR3 is 14 residues long. Trimming left V 2 bases short and J 3 bases short, with 9 bases between. The germline V gene has CDR1 MRHNA and CDR2 SNTAGT.

Many counts were recorded for this clone. The chain employs TRBV11-2 and TRBJ2-1, with a weak D call TRBD2 (6 bases). Germline V lookup: CDR1 SGHAT, CDR2 FQNNGV. CDR3 length: 13 amino acids. Trimming took 5 bases from V and 9 from J, leaving 14 bases between them. The CDR3 region has the DNA TGTGCCAGCAGCCGGGGGACCGAAGGTGAGCAGTTCTTC. As protein: CASSRGTEGEQFF.

The chain uses TRBV29-1 and TRBJ1-1, with 9 bases identical to TRBD1. The ends lost 7 bases at V and 5 bases at J; junction bases unmatched: 5. The CDR3 covers 12 residues. The germline gives CDR1 SQVTM, CDR2 ANQGSEA. The CDR3: CSAGQGGTEAFF. CDR3 DNA sequence: TGCAGCGCGGGACAGGGCGGAACTGAAGCTTTCTTT.

CDR3 sequence reads: CASNPSGGNEQFF. The CDR3 coding sequence is TGTGCCAGCAACCCTAGCGGGGGTAATGAGCAGTTCTTC. This chain uses TRBV28 with TRBJ2-1; 10 nucleotides align to TRBD2. Germline CDR1 reads MDHEN; CDR2 reads SYDVKM. After removal of 7 bases from V and 7 bases from J, the junction contained 4 bases not matched to a gene. This CDR3 spans 13 amino acids. The full variable domain, in which reference TRBV28 and TRBJ2-1 provide the parts outside the CDR3, is DVKVTQSSRYLVKRTGEKVFLECVQDMDHENMFWYRQDPGLGLRLIYFSYDVKMKEKGDIPEGYSVSREKKERFSLILESASTNQTSMYLCASNPSGGNEQFFGPGTRLTVL.

This rearrangement joins TRBV6-1 to TRBJ2-1, with 7 bases aligning to TRBD1. CDR1 is MNHNS, CDR2 SASEGT, per germline. V lost 2 bases, J lost 4 bases, and 2 bases stayed unmatched. This CDR3 comprises 14 residues. The CDR3: CASSEPGQYNEQFF. The CDR3 nucleotides are TGTGCCAGCAGTGAACCGGGACAGTACAATGAGCAGTTCTTC.

This clone was seen more than once but under ten times. CDR3 residues: CASNPPAGTGGYGANVLTF. The CDR3 DNA follows: TGTGCCAGCAACCCGCCCGCCGGGACAGGGGGCTATGGGGCCAACGTCCTGACTTTC. The rearrangement uses TRBV7-6 and TRBJ2-6, with 12 bases aligning to TRBD1. The V gene's germline CDR1 is SGHVS and CDR2 FNYEAQ. With 7 bases clipped from V and 3 bases from J, the junction kept 13 bases outside the gene matches. CDR3 length equals 19 residues.

The chain uses TRBV29-1 and TRBJ2-6, with D perhaps TRBD1 (6 bases). The CDR3 has 13 amino acids. Trimming left V 7 bases short and J 0 bases short, with 7 bases between. Germline lookup yields CDR1 SQVTM and CDR2 ANQGSEA. CDR3 loop: CSATGSGANVLTF. The CDR3 nucleotides are TGCAGCGCGACAGGCTCTGGGGCCAACGTCCTGACTTTC.

This clone has only a few counts. The genes are TRBV4-1 and TRBJ2-7, with 16 nucleotides matching TRBD2. In germline, CDR1 is MGHRA, CDR2 YSYEKL. This CDR3 has 16 residues. The trim removed 0 bases at V and 7 bases at J, leaving 3 bases unmatched. CDR3: CASSQEGLAGGREQYF. The CDR3 region has the DNA TGCGCCAGCAGCCAAGAGGGACTAGCGGGGGGGAGGGAGCAGTACTTC.

V gene TRBV10-3 combines with J gene TRBJ1-2; tentative D call: TRBD1 (5 bases). Trimming stripped 3 bases from V and 7 bases from J, with 21 bases between. Germline V gene data show CDR1 as ENHRY and CDR2 as SYGVKD. The CDR3 length is 16 residues. CDR3: CAISDPVGPLRSGYTF. The CDR3 coding sequence is TGTGCCATCAGTGACCCAGTGGGGCCCCTTCGAAGTGGCTACACCTTC.

V gene TRBV4-1 combines with J gene TRBJ1-6, with D possibly being TRBD1 (5 bases). CDR1 is MGHRA and CDR2 is YSYEKL in the germline V gene. V gave up 2 bases and J gave up 10 bases, with 15 bases separating them. CDR3 length: 15 amino acids. CDR3 sequence (DNA): TGCGCCAGCAGCCAACGTGGCGGGGCCGGGTCACCCCTCCACTTT. It yields the protein CASSQRGGAGSPLHF.

The V call is TRBV4-1, the J call TRBJ2-2; D might be TRBD2 (5 bases). Trimming took 2 bases from V and 3 from J, leaving 13 bases between them. This CDR3 has 16 residues. The germline V gene encodes CDR1 MGHRA and CDR2 YSYEKL. The CDR3 DNA sequence: TGCGCCAGCAGCCAATTTCCTGACGGGGACACCGGGGAGCTGTTTTTT. Translating gives CASSQFPDGDTGELFF.

The chain combines TRBV11-3 with TRBJ2-3; D perhaps matches TRBD2 (5 bases). The germline V gene encodes CDR1 SGHNT and CDR2 YENEEA. This CDR3 is 13 amino acids long. The V end lost 5 bases, the J end lost 9 bases, and 15 bases lay between the germline ends. The CDR3 sequence is CASSIGSLETQYF. In nucleotides, the CDR3 is TGTGCCAGCAGCATAGGGAGTTTGGAGACGCAGTATTTT.

The count of this clone is one. The chain joins TRBV9 to TRBJ2-3; D is possibly TRBD2 (5 bases). CDR1 is SGDLS and CDR2 is YYNGEE in the germline V gene. The V end was cut by 0 bases, the J end by 0 bases, with 11 bases between. The CDR3 is made up of 16 amino acids. The CDR3 is CASSVEGAVSTDTQYF. The CDR3 region has the DNA TGTGCCAGCAGCGTAGAGGGAGCGGTAAGCACAGATACGCAGTATTTT.

This sequence joins TRBV4-2 and TRBJ2-5; 7 bases agree with TRBD1. V shed 3 bases, J shed 5 bases, and the junction held 6 bases outside the gene matches. CDR3 length: 14 amino acids. CDR1 LGHNA and CDR2 YNFKEQ come from the germline V gene. This chain's CDR3 is CASSQVDRLETQYF. The DNA of the CDR3 is TGTGCCAGCAGCCAGGTGGACAGGCTGGAGACCCAGTACTTC.

The gene calls are TRBV28 and TRBJ1-1, with TRBD1 as a possible D gene (6 bases). V was shortened by 5 bases and J by 0 bases, with 13 bases between the two germline ends. Germline CDR1 MDHEN, CDR2 SYDVKM. There are 15 residues in the CDR3. In DNA, the CDR3 is TGTGCCAGCAGTCTACAGGGCCCCATGAACACTGAAGCTTTCTTT. Protein: CASSLQGPMNTEAFF.

This chain's CDR3 is CASSELGLSTDTQYF. CDR3 nucleotides: TGTGCCAGCAGTGAGTTGGGACTTAGCACAGATACGCAGTATTTT. J is TRBJ2-3 and V is TRBV2; D may be TRBD2 (6 bases). Germline V gives CDR1 SNHLY, CDR2 FYNNEI. CDR3 length equals 15 residues. V was trimmed by 3 bases and J by 0 bases, leaving 10 bases between them.

This clone came up many times. The genes are TRBV27 and TRBJ1-5; D not certain. The V gene's germline CDR1 is MNHEY and CDR2 SMNVEV (reference sequence). The CDR3 is 14 residues long. Trimming pared 5 bases from V and 6 bases from J, leaving 14 bases between. CDR3: CASSHKGGGQPQHF. The DNA of the CDR3 is TGTGCCAGCAGTCACAAAGGAGGTGGTCAGCCCCAGCATTTT.

The CDR3 coding sequence is TGTGCCAGCAGCTGGGGACAGGGGGGTAATGAAAAACTGTTTTTT. It translates to CASSWGQGGNEKLFF. The chain joins TRBV9 to TRBJ1-4; 11 bases are shared with TRBD1. Trimming took 4 bases from V and 4 from J; bases not matched to a gene: 3. The germline CDR1 and CDR2 sequences are SGDLS and YYNGEE. This CDR3 spans 15 amino acids. Variable domain in full (rest from reference TRBV9 and TRBJ1-4): DSGVTQTPKHLITATGQRVTLRCSPRSGDLSVYWYQQSLDQGLQFLIQYYNGEERAKGNILERFSAQQFPDLHSELNLSSLELGDSALYFCASSWGQGGNEKLFFGSGTQLSVL.

The V call is TRBV29-1, the J call TRBJ1-1, with D perhaps matching TRBD1 (5 bases). The CDR3 runs 11 residues. Germline V gene lookup returns CDR1 SQVTM and CDR2 ANQGSEA. Trimming shortened V by 7 bases and J by 3 bases, and 9 bases separated the two germline ends. The CDR3 sequence is CSDSGDTEAFF. In DNA, the CDR3 is TGCAGCGACTCGGGGGACACTGAAGCTTTCTTT.

The chain combines TRBV5-4 with TRBJ2-3; TRBD2 agrees at 10 bases. This CDR3 has 18 residues. J gave up 6 bases and V 0 bases, and 13 bases lay outside the gene matches. The germline gives CDR1 SGHNT, CDR2 YYREEE (reference sequence). The CDR3 bases are TGTGCCAGCAGCTTGGCAAGCGGGGGGGCCAACTCATGGGATACGCAGTATTTT. This sequence encodes CASSLASGGANSWDTQYF.

V and J are TRBV27 and TRBJ1-2, with D tentatively TRBD1 (5 bases). There are 13 residues in the CDR3. CDR1 and CDR2 (germline): MNHEY, SMNVEV (reference sequence). V was shortened by 5 bases and J by 6 bases, with 13 bases between the two germline ends. CDR3 loop: CASSPRDFHGYTF. Written as DNA, the CDR3 is TGTGCCAGCAGTCCCAGGGATTTTCATGGCTACACCTTC.

The V gene is TRBV5-1, the J gene TRBJ2-5, with 13 positions matching TRBD2. Germline-derived CDR1 and CDR2 are SGHRS and YFSETQ. J lost 3 bases, V lost 3 bases, and 2 bases had no gene match. The CDR3 is 15 residues long. CDR3: CASSSGLAGEETQYF. CDR3 DNA sequence: TGCGCCAGCAGCTCCGGACTAGCGGGGGAAGAGACCCAGTACTTC. Complete variable domain (other parts from reference TRBV5-1 and TRBJ2-5): KAGVTQTPRYLIKTRGQQVTLSCSPISGHRSVSWYQQTPGQGLQFLFEYFSETQRNKGNFPGRFSGRQFSNSRSEMNVSTLELGDSALYLCASSSGLAGEETQYFGPGTRLLVL.

In its sample, this clone was seen many times. The gene calls are TRBV6-4 and TRBJ2-2; 7 positions agree with TRBD2. The length of the CDR3 is 15 residues. The germline V gene encodes CDR1 MRHNA and CDR2 SNTAGT. With 5 bases clipped from V and 1 base from J, the junction kept 4 bases outside the gene matches. The CDR3 DNA reads as TGTGCCAGCAGTACAATAGCGGGGAACACCGGGGAGCTGTTTTTT. Residues: CASSTIAGNTGELFF.

The chain links TRBV28 to TRBJ1-5, with 12 bases aligning to TRBD1. Germline-derived CDR1 and CDR2 are MDHEN and SYDVKM. The CDR3 extends over 18 amino acids. With 4 bases clipped from V and 2 bases from J, the junction kept 9 bases outside the gene matches. As DNA, the CDR3 is TGTGCCAGCAGTTCGAAGCGGGACAGGGGGCTTGGCAATCAGCCCCAGCATTTT. Its protein is CASSSKRDRGLGNQPQHF.

This clone was seen a single time. The V call is TRBV25-1, the J call TRBJ1-2, with TRBD1 matching over 7 bases. From germline, CDR1 is MGHDK and CDR2 SYGVNS. The CDR3 extends over 12 amino acids. The trim removed 8 bases at V and 7 bases at J, leaving 7 bases unmatched. The CDR3: CASGEGAGGYTF. The CDR3 DNA follows: TGTGCCAGCGGAGAGGGGGCCGGTGGCTACACCTTC.

The J gene is TRBJ1-5, the V gene TRBV6-1; TRBD1 is a possible D gene (5 bases). The CDR3 loop spans 15 amino acids. Per the germline V gene, CDR1 is MNHNS and CDR2 is SASEGT. V was trimmed by 3 bases and J by 6 bases, leaving 15 bases between them. CDR3 region: CASSEAREASQPQHF. DNA for the CDR3: TGTGCCAGCAGTGAGGCCAGGGAGGCATCTCAGCCCCAGCATTTT.

This clone appeared many times. The V and J genes are TRBV12-2 and TRBJ1-4; TRBD1 reflects the table's D call only, with no check against the DNA. TRBV12-2 is deemed a pseudogene. This CDR3 region has 16 residues. The CDR3 reads CASRLAQDREGEKLFF. The CDR3 nucleotides are TGTGCAAGTCGCTTAGCGCAGGACAGGGAGGGTGAAAAACTGTTTTTT.